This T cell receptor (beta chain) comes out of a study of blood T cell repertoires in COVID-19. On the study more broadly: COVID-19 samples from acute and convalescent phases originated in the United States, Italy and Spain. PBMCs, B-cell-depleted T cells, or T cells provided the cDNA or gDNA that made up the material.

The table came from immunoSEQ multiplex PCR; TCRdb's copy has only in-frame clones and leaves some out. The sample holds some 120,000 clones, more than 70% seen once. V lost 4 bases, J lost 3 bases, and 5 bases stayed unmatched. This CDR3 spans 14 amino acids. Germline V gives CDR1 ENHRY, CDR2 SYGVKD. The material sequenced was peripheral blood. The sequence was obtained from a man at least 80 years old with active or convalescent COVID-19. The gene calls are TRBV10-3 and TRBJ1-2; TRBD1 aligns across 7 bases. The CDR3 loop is CAISASTGHYGYTF. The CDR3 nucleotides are TGTGCCATCAGTGCATCGACAGGGCACTATGGCTACACCTTC.